This T cell receptor (beta chain) originates from a study of blood T cell repertoires in COVID-19. Clones were sequenced by immunoSEQ multiplex PCR, and TCRdb holds only the in-frame ones, with some missing. This sample has some 130,000 clones; 75% to 90% occur once, and the top ten carry around 4.1%. The CDR3 covers 12 residues. V lost 10 bases, J lost 3 bases, and 4 bases stayed unmatched. Looked up from germline, CDR1 is SGHAT and CDR2 is FQNNGV. V gene TRBV11-2 combines with J gene TRBJ2-7, with TRBD1 identical over 9 bases. The receptor was isolated from a human donor in a cohort sampled during active COVID-19. The sequenced sample consisted of peripheral blood. The CDR3 region has the DNA TGTGCCACCCTGGGACAGGGCTACGAGCAGTACTTC. Its protein is CATLGQGYEQYF.